These 16 T cell receptor beta chains were all obtained from the same sample, sequenced in a study of regulatory T cells in long-lasting Graves disease. Time point noted: newly diagnosed GD, antithyroid drugs for less than 3 months. Generation of the TCR library employed RNA extracted from PBMCs. According to the study, TCR beta libraries were built with iRepertoire HTBI primers and CDR3-region Arm-PCR. TCRdb reprocessed the multiplex PCR reads via MiXCR and lists one record per CDR3 protein. The table lists under 250,000 distinct CDR3 sequences, about 19% of them singletons. The specimen was peripheral blood mononuclear cells (PBMCs), collected at new diagnosis, from a patient treated with antithyroid drugs. The receptors were gathered from a female donor with Graves disease.

V and J are TRBV7-2 and TRBJ1-5; no definite D call. The CDR3 has 16 amino acids. The V end lost 1 base, the J end lost 1 base, and 11 bases lay between the germline ends. CDR1 and CDR2 from the germline V gene are SGHTA and FQGNSA. CDR3 amino acids: CASSLVIGMSNQPQHF. The CDR3 nucleotides are TGTGCCAGCAGCTTAGTGATCGGGATGAGCAATCAGCCCCAGCATTTT.

This clonotype was observed many times. This chain connects TRBV25-1 to TRBJ2-7, with D possibly being TRBD2 (6 bases). V lost 7 bases, J lost 5 bases, and 9 bases lay in between. CDR3 length: 11 amino acids. The germline gives CDR1 MGHDK, CDR2 SYGVNS. The DNA for the CDR3 is TGTGCCAGCAATGGAGGGGACGAGCAGTACTTC. Its translation: CASNGGDEQYF.

This clonotype was picked up many times. This sequence joins TRBV24-1 and TRBJ1-5; a weak D match, TRBD1 (5 bases). V was shortened by 3 bases and J by 7 bases, with 21 bases between the two germline ends. Germline V gene sequence: CDR1 KGHDR, CDR2 SFDVKD. The CDR3 totals 17 residues. As DNA, the CDR3 is TGTGCCACCAGTGATCCCCCCGTTCAGGGCGCCGAACAGCCCCAGCATTTT. The encoded protein is CATSDPPVQGAEQPQHF.

There are a few counts of this clonotype. The rearrangement links TRBV4-2 to TRBJ1-2; the D gene is possibly TRBD1 (5 bases). The CDR3 totals 14 residues. Deletions cut 0 bases from V and 8 bases from J, with 13 bases between. Per germline, CDR1 LGHNA and CDR2 YNFKEQ. CDR3 protein: CASSQDGNQGGYTF. The CDR3 bases are TGTGCCAGCAGCCAAGATGGAAATCAGGGAGGCTACACCTTC.

This clonotype was detected ten times or more. The chain joins TRBV6-2 or TRBV6-3 to TRBJ2-5; D possibly corresponds to TRBD2 (6 bases). This CDR3 has 14 residues. CDR1 and CDR2 from the germline V gene are MNHEY and SVGEGT. The V and J ends lost 7 bases and 4 bases respectively, with 16 bases between them. This CDR3 reads CASTRGSGGETQYF. The CDR3 DNA reads TGTGCCAGCACAAGGGGCTCCGGGGGAGAGACCCAGTACTTC.

This clonotype was counted ten times or more. The genes are TRBV28 and TRBJ2-7, with TRBD1 as a possible D gene (5 bases). The CDR3 loop spans 14 amino acids. V was cut by 3 bases and J by 5 bases, with 14 bases left in between. Germline V gives CDR1 MDHEN, CDR2 SYDVKM. CDR3: CASSLGRARDEQYF. In DNA form, the CDR3 reads TGTGCCAGCAGTTTGGGCAGGGCCCGGGACGAGCAGTACTTC.

This clonotype was recorded many times. The CDR3 loop reads CSATPTSGGAYEQYF. The CDR3 DNA reads TGCAGTGCTACCCCGACTAGCGGGGGAGCCTACGAGCAGTACTTC. This chain joins TRBV20-1 and TRBJ2-7; 12 bases are a match to TRBD2. From germline, CDR1 is DFQATT and CDR2 SNEGSKA (reference sequence). V gave up 4 bases and J gave up 2 bases; unmatched junction bases: 6. The CDR3 sequence is 15 residues long.

Comments on this clonotype: A much more abundant neighbour one base away suggests this may be a read error. V and J are TRBV7-3 and TRBJ2-1; 8 nucleotides align to TRBD1. CDR1 and CDR2 from the germline V gene are SGHTA and FQGTGA. This CDR3 has 13 residues. V trimming: 5 bases; J trimming: 13 bases; junction bases outside the gene matches: 10. The CDR3: CASSPSQGETQFF. Here the CDR3 DNA reads TGTGCCAGCAGCCCCTCACAGGGGGAGACCCAGTTCTTC.

This clonotype has ten or more counts. For the CDR3, the DNA is TGTGCCAGCAGACGGACAGGGGAAGAGACCCAGTACTTC. It encodes CASRRTGEETQYF. This chain connects TRBV5-4 to TRBJ2-5, with 9 positions matching TRBD1. With V trimmed by 5 bases and J by 3 bases, 2 bases remained unmatched. This CDR3 contains 13 residues. Germline-derived CDR1 and CDR2 are SGHNT and YYREEE (reference sequence).

In its sample, this clonotype was seen many times. This chain uses TRBV5-1 with TRBJ1-5; 7 nucleotides match TRBD1. J gave up 4 bases and V 0 bases, and 4 bases lay outside the gene matches. The CDR3 extends over 15 amino acids. CDR1 SGHRS and CDR2 YFSETQ come from the germline V gene. In nucleotides, the CDR3 is TGCGCCAGCAGCTTGGGGACAGGACAAAATCAGCCCCAGCATTTT. Protein sequence: CASSLGTGQNQPQHF.

This clonotype was counted ten times or more. This chain joins TRBV6-2 or TRBV6-3 and TRBJ2-7; D is uncertain. This CDR3 contains 16 residues. Trimming left V 5 bases short and J 3 bases short, with 20 bases between. The V gene's germline CDR1 is MNHEY and CDR2 SVGEGT. CDR3 residues: CASSEIWAFLNYEQYF. CDR3 bases: TGTGCCAGCAGTGAAATTTGGGCTTTCCTTAACTACGAGCAGTACTTC.

Regarding this clonotype: One end of the junction does not line up with germline, which may come from a read error. The genes are TRBV4-3 and TRBJ2-7, with D possibly being TRBD2 (5 bases). CDR3 length: 13 residues. Germline-derived CDR1 and CDR2 are LGHNA and YSLEER. CDR3 in amino acids: CASSQDTGYEEYF. The CDR3 region has the DNA TGCGCCAGCAGCCAAGATACGGGATACGAGGAGTACTTC.

This sequence joins TRBV6-5 and TRBJ2-3; no definite D call. The V and J ends lost 6 bases and 0 bases respectively, with 10 bases between them. The length of the CDR3 is 14 residues. The germline gives CDR1 MNHEY, CDR2 SVGAGI. Written as DNA, the CDR3 is TGTGCCAGCAGGGGCAGCTGGAGCACAGATACGCAGTATTTT. Protein sequence: CASRGSWSTDTQYF.

The chain recombines TRBV20-1 with TRBJ2-1; the match to TRBD2 covers 12 bases. V lost 0 bases to trimming and J lost 6 bases; unmatched junction nucleotides: 6. CDR3 length equals 16 residues. Per germline, CDR1 DFQATT and CDR2 SNEGSKA (reference sequence). CDR3 sequence reads: CSARDRGTSGSNEQFF. CDR3 DNA: TGCAGTGCTAGAGATCGTGGGACTAGCGGGTCCAATGAGCAGTTCTTC.

This clonotype has at least ten counts. The gene calls are TRBV13 and TRBJ1-1; D is undetermined. The CDR3 totals 13 residues. The germline V and J ends were trimmed by 5 bases and 7 bases, with 14 bases remaining between them. Germline V gives CDR1 PRHDT, CDR2 FYEKMQ (reference sequence). The CDR3 DNA sequence: TGTGCCAGCAGCATACTGACTTTAGGTGAAGCTTTCTTT. Its protein is CASSILTLGEAFF. Together with reference TRBV13 and TRBJ1-1, the CDR3 gives the full variable domain: AAGVIQSPRHLIKEKRETATLKCYPIPRHDTVYWYQQGPGQDPQFLISFYEKMQSDKGSIPDRFSAQQFSDYHSELNMSSLELGDSALYFCASSILTLGEAFFGQGTRLTVV.

This clonotype has just a few counts. This sequence joins TRBV6-1 and TRBJ1-1; D not certain. The CDR3 has 13 residues. V lost 6 bases to trimming and J lost 3 bases, with 11 bases between them. CDR1 and CDR2 (germline): MNHNS, SASEGT. CDR3 bases: TGTGCCAGCAGCAGAAGTAGGGACACTGAAGCTTTCTTT. Amino acid sequence: CASSRSRDTEAFF.